The T cell receptor (beta chain) under discussion was sequenced for a study of siplizumab effects on memory and regulatory T cells. Some clones are missing from TCRdb's copy, which holds only in-frame ones; the method was immunoSEQ multiplex PCR. The repertoire has tens of thousands of clones, more than 85% of them found once; the top ten carry roughly 7.1%. This CDR3 region has 16 residues. V was shortened by 2 bases and J by 9 bases, with 23 bases between the two germline ends. CDR1 is LGHNA, CDR2 YNFKEQ, per germline. This clone was detected a few times. The origin of this receptor is a human donor in good health. Input material: CD8+ T cells sorted from blood. The chain carries TRBV4-2 and TRBJ2-7; a possible D gene is TRBD1 (6 bases). In DNA, the CDR3 is TGTGCCAGCAGCCAACGAACCGGGACACAAGCTCCTGGGCAGTACTTC. It yields the protein CASSQRTGTQAPGQYF.